The clone carrying this T cell receptor (beta chain) was counted between two and nine times. The antigen remains undetermined. The data originate from a study of beta chain features in type 1 diabetes. On the study more broadly: Regarding age, gender and cell yields, patients proved similar to healthy donors.

General observations from the study: TCRB CDR3s were moderately but significantly shorter in Type 1 diabetes patients in all four CD4+ subsets. It was among patients, rather than healthy donors, that naive, central memory and Treg TCRB repertoires appeared more similar. The question left open here concerned HLA type influencing TCRB rearrangement.

Isolation of CD4+ naive, central memory, regulatory and stem cell-like memory cells was achieved by sorting via CD45RO/CCR7/CD25/CD127/CD95/CD27. Trimming removed 0 bases at V and 4 bases at J, with 12 bases between. CDR3 size: 14 residues. CDR1 is SQVTM, CDR2 ANQGSEA, per germline. The entirety of the isolated RNA underwent reverse transcription, so expressed TCRB transcripts were sequenced. Using immunoSEQ multiplex PCR, the repertoire was profiled, and TCRdb retains in-frame clones only, with some absent. The repertoire holds around 600,000 clones, with roughly 12% as singletons. This receptor was taken from a man under 40 with type 1 diabetes. The J gene is TRBJ1-2, the V gene TRBV29-1, with a tentative D call TRBD1 (6 bases). Sequencing was performed on naive CD4+ T cells from blood. Written as DNA, the CDR3 is TGCAGCGTTGAAGATATGGAACAGGGCTATGGCTACACCTTC. Translating gives CSVEDMEQGYGYTF.